A single sample is the source of the 7 T cell receptor beta chains below, sequenced in a study of shared clonotypes between healthy human individuals. Data came from immunoSEQ multiplex PCR; TCRdb stores just in-frame clones and leaves some out. The top ten clones hold more than 0.55% of a sample with more than 900,000 clones, around three quarters of them seen once. The specimen was memory CD4+ T cells from PBMCs. Subset denoted: CD45RA-negative fraction. The receptors were gathered from a man between 18 and 35 years old in good health. Some clones in this sample may be carry-over from other donors' samples.

The rearrangement links TRBV19 to TRBJ2-5; no clear D. The CDR3 loop spans 14 amino acids. V was shortened by 1 base and J by 5 bases, with 11 bases between the two germline ends. In germline, CDR1 is LNHDA, CDR2 SQIVND (reference sequence). The CDR3 region is CASSIGPPIETQYF. DNA of the CDR3: TGTGCCAGTAGTATAGGACCACCCATCGAGACCCAGTACTTC.

On this clone: The identical CDR3 is also encoded by other nucleotide sequences in the sample. The CDR3 spells CASSLGDYGYTF. DNA of the CDR3: TGTGCCAGCAGTTTAGGCGACTATGGCTACACCTTC. The chain has TRBV28 and TRBJ1-2; D not resolved. The CDR3 length is 12 residues. Trimming removed 2 bases at V and 3 bases at J, with 4 bases between. Germline CDR1 and CDR2: MDHEN and SYDVKM.

The J gene is TRBJ2-7, the V gene TRBV18; D unresolved. Germline lookup yields CDR1 KGHSH and CDR2 LQKENI. This CDR3 region has 13 residues. V was cut by 0 bases and J by 4 bases, with 7 bases left in between. The CDR3 coding sequence is TGTGCCAGCTCACCACCGGACCTTTACGAGCAGTACTTC. It translates to CASSPPDLYEQYF.

The chain is built from TRBV19 and TRBJ1-5, with no clear D. The V end lost 3 bases, the J end lost 6 bases, and 12 bases lay between the germline ends. This CDR3 region has 14 residues. Germline CDR1 LNHDA, CDR2 SQIVND (reference sequence). The CDR3 sequence is CASSIWVGGQPQHF. CDR3 in DNA: TGTGCCAGTAGTATCTGGGTAGGCGGTCAGCCCCAGCATTTT.

This clone has more than one count but fewer than ten. The rearrangement links TRBV7-2 to TRBJ2-4, with a possible D match to TRBD2 (6 bases). V dropped 3 bases and J dropped 6 bases, with 12 bases sitting between them. Germline CDR1 reads SGHTA; CDR2 reads FQGNSA. The CDR3 is 14 amino acids. CDR3 sequence (DNA): TGTGCCAGCAGCTTCGCGCCCGGGGGAAACATTCAGTACTTC. As protein: CASSFAPGGNIQYF.

The chain is built from TRBV5-4 and TRBJ2-7, with 9 bases aligning to TRBD1. The germline gives CDR1 SGHNT, CDR2 YYREEE (reference sequence). This CDR3 is built from 16 residues. The V segment lost 4 bases and the J segment 5 bases; nucleotides outside the gene matches: 13. The CDR3, as DNA: TGTGCCAGCAGCACCCCCCCCGGGACAGGGCCACACGAGCAGTACTTC. It is translated as CASSTPPGTGPHEQYF.

V and J are TRBV5-1 and TRBJ1-3; possibly TRBD1 for D (6 bases). Germline assignment: CDR1 SGHRS and CDR2 YFSETQ. Trimming removed 4 bases from V and 8 bases from J, with 16 bases in between. This CDR3 contains 14 residues. The CDR3 DNA sequence: TGCGCCAGCAGCCCCGGACAGAGCGGGGACACCATATATTTT. Protein sequence: CASSPGQSGDTIYF.